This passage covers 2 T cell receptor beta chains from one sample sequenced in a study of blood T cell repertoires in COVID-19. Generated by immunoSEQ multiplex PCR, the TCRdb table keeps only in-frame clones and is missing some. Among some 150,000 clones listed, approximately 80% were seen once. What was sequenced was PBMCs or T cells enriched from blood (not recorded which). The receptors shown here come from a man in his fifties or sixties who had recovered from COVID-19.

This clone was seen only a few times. As DNA, the CDR3 is TGTGCCATCAGGGCCGCCGCCATGAACACTGAAGCTTTCTTT. This encodes CAIRAAAMNTEAFF. This chain uses TRBV10-3 with TRBJ1-1; D gene ambiguous. Germline CDR1 is ENHRY and CDR2 is SYGVKD. This CDR3 contains 14 residues. The V end was cut by 6 bases, the J end by 0 bases, with 11 bases between.

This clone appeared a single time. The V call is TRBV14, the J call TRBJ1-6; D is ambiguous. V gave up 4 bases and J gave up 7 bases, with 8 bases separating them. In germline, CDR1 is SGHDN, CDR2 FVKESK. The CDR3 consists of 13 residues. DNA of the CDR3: TGTGCCAGCAGCCCGACACCAAATTCACCCCTCCACTTT. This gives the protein CASSPTPNSPLHF.